What follows are 23 T cell receptor beta chains derived from one specimen sequenced in a study of follicular helper T cells after annual influenza vaccination (dated by TCRdb to about 2017). Preparation of the library involved the immunoSEQ multiplex PCR assay. TCRdb took over this immuneACCESS table, retaining in-frame rearrangements with V and J assigned. Such tables are incomplete; in checked studies, under half of the missing clones stem from an unresolved V gene, and the remainder is unexplained. The table for this sample lists roughly 10,000 clones; 70% to 85% of them were counted only once. The biggest ten clones account for roughly 1% of the sample. Material: CXCR5- memory CD4+ T cells sorted from blood, obtained 6 weeks after influenza vaccination. The label giving this sample's cell subset or site can be read as: CXCR5- memory CD4 T cells. The receptors were gathered from an adult who received the influenza vaccine.

The chain joins TRBV6-6 to TRBJ1-2; D is unclear. Per the germline V gene, CDR1 is MNHNY and CDR2 is SVGAGI (reference sequence). Trimming pared 6 bases from V and 0 bases from J, leaving 8 bases between. The CDR3 loop spans 13 amino acids. CDR3 sequence reads: CASRMLSNYGYTF. The CDR3, as DNA: TGTGCCAGCAGAATGTTATCTAACTATGGCTACACCTTC.

V gene TRBV7-9 combines with J gene TRBJ1-2, with unresolved D. The CDR3 covers 15 residues. Trimming removed 2 bases at V and 2 bases at J, with 12 bases between. The germline V gene has CDR1 SEHNR and CDR2 FQNEAQ (reference sequence). The CDR3 is CASSLREGMNYGYTF. The CDR3 DNA is TGTGCCAGCAGCTTACGGGAGGGAATGAACTATGGCTACACCTTC. Full variable domain (remainder filled in from reference TRBV7-9 and TRBJ1-2): DTGVSQNPRHKITKRGQNVTFRCDPISEHNRLYWYRQTLGQGPEFLTYFQNEAQLEKSRLLSDRFSAERPKGSFSTLEIQRTEQGDSAMYLCASSLREGMNYGYTFGSGTRLTVV.

This clone was observed once. The rearrangement links TRBV4-2 to TRBJ2-5; D is undetermined. The ends were cut back, 0 bases at V and 7 bases at J, with 9 bases in the middle. This CDR3 is built from 13 residues. Germline V CDR1 and CDR2: LGHNA, YNFKEQ. The CDR3 bases are TGTGCCAGCAGCCAAGATCATGGCAGGACCCAGTACTTC. It is translated as CASSQDHGRTQYF.

The chain is built from TRBV6-5 and TRBJ2-3; maybe TRBD2 (5 bases). From germline, CDR1 is MNHEY and CDR2 SVGAGI. Trimming cost V 6 bases and J 2 bases, with 9 bases left between them. The CDR3 has 13 amino acids. CDR3 region: CASRREYTDTQYF. For the CDR3, the DNA is TGTGCCAGCAGGAGGGAGTACACAGATACGCAGTATTTT.

The chain carries TRBV18 and TRBJ2-5, with no clear D. The CDR3 runs 15 residues. The V end lost 2 bases, the J end lost 1 base, and 11 bases lay between the germline ends. The germline V gene encodes CDR1 KGHSH and CDR2 LQKENI. The CDR3 DNA sequence: TGTGCCAGCTCACCATGGACCGACTCCCAAGAGACCCAGTACTTC. Translating gives CASSPWTDSQETQYF.

In its sample, this clone was seen a few times. This chain connects TRBV9 to TRBJ2-1; TRBD1 aligns across 10 bases. V was pared by 6 bases and J by 7 bases, with 10 bases of the junction left unmatched. Germline loops: CDR1 SGDLS, CDR2 YYNGEE. The CDR3 runs to 15 residues. This CDR3 reads CASTRLGTGENEQFF. The DNA for the CDR3 is TGTGCCAGCACCCGATTGGGGACAGGGGAAAATGAGCAGTTCTTC.

This clone occurred a few times. The chain recombines TRBV4-2 with TRBJ1-5; 7 bases are a match to TRBD1. Trimming at V came to 4 bases and at J to 1 base, leaving 4 bases not matched to a gene. Germline V lookup: CDR1 LGHNA, CDR2 YNFKEQ. There are 15 residues in the CDR3. The CDR3 protein is CASSLRGRSNQPQHF. DNA for the CDR3: TGTGCCAGCAGCCTGAGGGGGCGCAGCAATCAGCCCCAGCATTTT.

The V gene is TRBV18, the J gene TRBJ2-7; 7 nucleotides line up with TRBD2. There are 14 residues in the CDR3. The V segment lost 1 base and the J segment 5 bases; nucleotides outside the gene matches: 5. Germline CDR1 and CDR2: KGHSH and LQKENI. Here the CDR3 reads CASSPQRGVNEQYF. The CDR3 DNA reads TGTGCCAGCTCACCACAACGGGGGGTTAACGAGCAGTACTTC. The variable domain in full, with the rest retrieved from reference TRBV18 and TRBJ2-7, is NAGVMQNPRHLVRRRGQEARLRCSPMKGHSHVYWYRQLPEEGLKFMVYLQKENIIDESGMPKERFSAEFPKEGPSILRIQQVVRGDSAAYFCASSPQRGVNEQYFGPGTRLTVT.

The genes are TRBV11-2 and TRBJ1-3; D remains unclear. This CDR3 region has 12 residues. V was clipped by 5 bases and J by 7 bases, with 9 bases between them. Germline lookup yields CDR1 SGHAT and CDR2 FQNNGV. The chain's CDR3 is CASSPSRNTIYF. CDR3 nucleotide sequence: TGTGCCAGCAGCCCGTCTCGGAACACCATATATTTT.

The V gene is TRBV4-1, the J gene TRBJ2-1; TRBD2 aligns across 10 bases. Unmatched junction bases numbered 6, after V lost 0 bases and J lost 13 bases. The CDR3 runs 14 residues. Germline V gene lookup returns CDR1 MGHRA and CDR2 YSYEKL. CDR3 in DNA: TGCGCCAGCAGCCAAGATGCTAGCGGGGGTAATCAGTTCTTC. Protein: CASSQDASGGNQFF.

Only one count was recorded for this clone. V is TRBV5-1 and J is TRBJ1-4; D unclear. Germline assignment: CDR1 SGHRS and CDR2 YFSETQ. This CDR3 spans 15 amino acids. Trimming removed 1 base at V and 2 bases at J, with 9 bases between. The CDR3 sequence: CASSLNRGTNEKLFF. Written as DNA, the CDR3 is TGCGCCAGCAGCTTGAACAGAGGCACTAATGAAAAACTGTTTTTT. The variable domain in full, completed from reference TRBV5-1 and TRBJ1-4, reads KAGVTQTPRYLIKTRGQQVTLSCSPISGHRSVSWYQQTPGQGLQFLFEYFSETQRNKGNFPGRFSGRQFSNSRSEMNVSTLELGDSALYLCASSLNRGTNEKLFFGSGTQLSVL.

The chain recombines TRBV6-1 with TRBJ1-2, with D unresolved. V lost 8 bases, J lost 3 bases, and 13 bases lay in between. Germline assignment: CDR1 MNHNS and CDR2 SASEGT. There are 13 residues in the CDR3. CDR3 coding DNA: TGTGCCAGCCACGACCCGGTGGACTATGGCTACACCTTC. Its translation is CASHDPVDYGYTF.

CDR3 residues: CASSEALAVLGYTF. DNA of the CDR3: TGTGCCAGCAGTGAAGCGCTTGCAGTTCTTGGGTACACCTTC. This chain connects TRBV2 to TRBJ1-2; D uncertain. Between the trimmed V and J ends, which lost 0 bases and 11 bases, there was a span of 16 bases. Per the germline V gene, CDR1 is SNHLY and CDR2 is FYNNEI. The CDR3 runs 14 residues.

This chain uses TRBV5-1 with TRBJ2-7, with 16 bases lining up with TRBD2. From germline, CDR1 is SGHRS and CDR2 YFSETQ. This CDR3 spans 18 amino acids. The trim removed 3 bases at V and 6 bases at J, leaving 12 bases unmatched. This chain's CDR3 is CASSSAYGTSGGAVEQYF. The CDR3 region has the DNA TGCGCCAGCAGCTCCGCGTACGGGACTAGCGGGGGGGCCGTCGAGCAGTACTTC.

The V call is TRBV4-2, the J call TRBJ2-3, with 11 positions matching TRBD2. Germline V lookup: CDR1 LGHNA, CDR2 YNFKEQ. The junction had 3 bases not matched to a gene; V was cut back by 5 bases and J by 5 bases. The CDR3 contains 14 residues. The CDR3 sequence: CASSDLAGGDTQYF. The CDR3 nucleotides are TGTGCCAGCAGCGATCTAGCGGGGGGAGATACGCAGTATTTT.

Note on this clone: Compared with germline, one end of the junction differs, possibly owing to a read error. The genes are TRBV7-7 and TRBJ2-5; D is possibly TRBD2 (6 bases). This CDR3 is built from 13 residues. Germline CDR1 reads SSHAT; CDR2 reads FNYEAQ (reference sequence). Here the CDR3 DNA reads TGTGCTAGCAGCTTTTGGGGGGAGGAGACCCAGTACTTC. Protein sequence: CASSFWGEETQYF.

The V call is TRBV9, the J call TRBJ1-1, with D perhaps matching TRBD1 (5 bases). Germline CDR1 and CDR2: SGDLS and YYNGEE. Trimming stripped 4 bases from V and 7 bases from J, with 26 bases between. This CDR3 is built from 17 residues. CDR3 protein: CASSPTSSAGLRDEAFF. CDR3 in DNA: TGTGCCAGCAGCCCGACCTCCTCTGCAGGGTTGAGGGATGAAGCTTTCTTT.

The CDR3 protein is CASSLARGRNIQYF. CDR3 bases: TGTGCCAGCAGCTTGGCCCGCGGGAGAAACATTCAGTACTTC. The chain recombines TRBV5-5 with TRBJ2-4; TRBD2 matches at 7 bases. Trimming cost V 0 bases and J 6 bases; bases outside gene matches: 3. The CDR3 length is 14 residues. In germline, CDR1 is SGHKS, CDR2 YYEKEE (reference sequence).

This clone showed up just a few times. The chain combines TRBV19 with TRBJ2-2; TRBD2 matches 10 bases. The CDR3 sequence is 14 residues long. The germline gives CDR1 LNHDA, CDR2 SQIVND (reference sequence). V was clipped by 4 bases and J by 4 bases; unmatched bases: 0. The CDR3 sequence is CASSTSGGTGELFF. For the CDR3, the DNA is TGTGCCAGTAGTACTAGCGGGGGCACCGGGGAGCTGTTTTTT.

The V gene is TRBV7-2, the J gene TRBJ2-1; no reliable D call. The V end lost 1 base, the J end lost 6 bases, and 10 bases lay between the germline ends. This CDR3 comprises 14 residues. CDR1 is SGHTA and CDR2 is FQGNSA in the germline V gene. CDR3 bases: TGTGCCAGCAGCTTAGATCCTTCGGGCAATGAGCAGTTCTTC. Translated, it gives CASSLDPSGNEQFF.

The chain combines TRBV27 with TRBJ2-1, with 12 bases that match TRBD2. The CDR3 runs to 16 residues. The trim removed 8 bases at V and 6 bases at J, leaving 11 bases unmatched. Germline loops: CDR1 MNHEY, CDR2 SMNVEV (reference sequence). The CDR3 region has the DNA TGTGCCAGCGGCCTAGCGGGGGGGCGGCTTCGCAATGAGCAGTTCTTC. Its protein is CASGLAGGRLRNEQFF.

The chain recombines TRBV6-4 with TRBJ1-5; D ambiguous. Deletions cut 6 bases from V and 6 bases from J, with 12 bases between. The CDR3 has 13 residues. Germline V gene data show CDR1 as MRHNA and CDR2 as SNTAGT. The CDR3 here is CASSPEGGQPQHF. The DNA for the CDR3 is TGTGCCAGCAGCCCCGAGGGAGGTCAGCCCCAGCATTTT.

Worth noting for this clone: A read error may produce the germline difference seen at one junction end. The chain carries TRBV9 and TRBJ1-2; no definite D call. Germline V gene lookup returns CDR1 SGDLS and CDR2 YYNGEE. The CDR3 sequence is 13 residues long. CDR3: CASSVMGNHGYTF. In DNA form, the CDR3 reads TGTGCCAGCAGCGTAATGGGTAACCATGGCTACACCTTC.